This T cell receptor (beta chain) was identified in a study of CXCR3-negative and CXCR3-positive naive CD8 T cells. In the study overall: About 150 million TRB reads in total, about 1.5 +/- 0.3 million per library.

All TRB cDNA libraries came from 5' RACE performed with UMI labels. TCRdb re-called the 5' RACE reads and gives one entry per CDR3 protein, without DNA. Recorded for this sample: 7,000 to 9,000 distinct CDR3 sequences. Notes on the study in general: Each naive subset displayed comparably high diversity, whereas memory CD8+ cells displayed much lower diversity. Similar levels of surface CD5 were seen between naive subsets; TCR strength was inferred from TRB CDR3 properties.

The CDR3 runs 12 residues. Germline CDR1 LGHNA, CDR2 YNFKEQ. Definition of naive CD8+ T cells rested on a CD45RO-CCR7+CD27+CD95- profile. Frequency places this clonotype as medium-sized. Its antigen is undetermined. Sequencing input: naive CXCR3- CD8+ T cells from blood. Subset meaning: CD45RO-CCR7+CD27+CD95- naive CD8+ T cells lacking CXCR3 (TNR3-). The receptor was isolated from a human donor in good health. Some clones in this sample may be carry-over from other donors' samples. The chain is built from TRBV4-2 and TRBJ2-7; TCRdb returns TRBD1, unconfirmable since there is no DNA. CDR3 region: CASSPGRHEQYF.